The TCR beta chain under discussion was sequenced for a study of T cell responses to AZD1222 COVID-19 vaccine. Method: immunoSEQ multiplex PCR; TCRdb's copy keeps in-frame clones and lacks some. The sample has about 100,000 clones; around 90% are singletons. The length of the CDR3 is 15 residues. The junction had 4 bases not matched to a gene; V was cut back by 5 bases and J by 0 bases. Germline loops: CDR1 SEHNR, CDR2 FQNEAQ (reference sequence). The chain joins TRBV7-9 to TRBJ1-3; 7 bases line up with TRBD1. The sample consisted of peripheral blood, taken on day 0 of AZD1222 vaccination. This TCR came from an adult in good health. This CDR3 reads CASSPTGTSGNTIYF. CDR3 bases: TGTGCCAGCAGCCCGACAGGGACCTCTGGAAACACCATATATTTT.